This TCR beta chain emerged from a study of T cells in Graves' hyperthyroidism and ophthalmopathy. Uncontrolled infection, other autoimmune disease, pregnancy and lactation each barred patients from inclusion. The diagnostic basis comprised clinical symptoms, serum thyroxine and TRAb, thyroid ultrasound and orbital computed tomography. This clonotype occurred a few times. The antigen is undetermined. Amplification of TCR beta CDR3 regions used RNA as the template. First-round RT-PCR targeting the TCR CDR3 was performed with the HTBI primer set. TCRdb fed the multiplex PCR reads into MiXCR, producing one record per CDR3 protein. The table has roughly 250,000 distinct CDR3 sequences, about 20% seen once. The study's findings and limits: Most thyroid clonotypes expanded above 0.001 appeared in blood too.

CDR3 length: 14 residues. V lost 1 base and J 4 bases, leaving 10 bases between the germline ends. Germline V gene data show CDR1 as SGHTA and CDR2 as FQGNSA. This TCR derives from a man aged 25 to 40 with Graves' ophthalmopathy. This chain connects TRBV7-2 to TRBJ1-2, with D unclear. The material sequenced was blood. CDR3 sequence reads: CASSLVMVGYGYTF. The CDR3 DNA follows: TGTGCCAGCAGCTTAGTGATGGTCGGCTATGGCTACACCTTC.